The source of this TCR beta chain is a study of beta chain features in type 1 diabetes. Findings of the study overall: Patients' naive, central memory and regulatory TCRB repertoires appeared more alike than those of healthy donors. In all four CD4+ subsets, TCRB CDR3 length was significantly, moderately reduced in type 1 diabetes.

Expressed TCRB transcripts were sequenced, since all the RNA that had been isolated was reverse transcribed. Only in-frame clones appear in the TCRdb table, and some are missing; sequencing was by immunoSEQ multiplex PCR. The data show about 650,000 clones, with around 12% seen just once and roughly 0.12% held by the top ten. A few counts support this clone. As yet, its antigen is unknown. This CDR3 is built from 15 residues. Germline CDR1 SGHTA, CDR2 FQGTGA. V lost 2 bases, J lost 0 bases, and 8 bases lay in between. It was via CD45RO/CCR7/CD25/CD127/CD95/CD27 that CD4+ naive, central memory, regulatory and stem cell-like memory cells were sorted.

The chain couples TRBV7-3 to TRBJ2-1, with no clear D. The TCR originated in a man aged 25 to 40 with type 1 diabetes. The specimen sequenced was naive CD4+ T cells from blood. DNA for the CDR3: TGTGCCAGCAGCTTAGAGCATAGCTCCTACAATGAGCAGTTCTTC. This sequence encodes CASSLEHSSYNEQFF.